This TCR beta chain was sequenced in a study of cytotoxic CD8 clonotypes in ibrutinib-treated CLL. Profiled with immunoSEQ multiplex PCR; TCRdb holds only in-frame clones, not every one. The sample includes fewer than 150,000 clones, around 84% seen only once; the top ten take 3% to 4%. Per germline, CDR1 SEHNR and CDR2 FQNEAQ (reference sequence). The CDR3 extends over 15 amino acids. V lost 0 bases and J lost 0, with 8 bases in between. The chain is built from TRBV7-9 and TRBJ1-1, with D unclear. The sequences come from PBMCs, collected after 24 months of ibrutinib treatment. This receptor was obtained from a human donor with chronic lymphocytic leukemia. The CDR3 nucleotides are TGTGCCAGCAGCTTAGCGGCAGGCGTGAACACTGAAGCTTTCTTT. This codes for CASSLAAGVNTEAFF.